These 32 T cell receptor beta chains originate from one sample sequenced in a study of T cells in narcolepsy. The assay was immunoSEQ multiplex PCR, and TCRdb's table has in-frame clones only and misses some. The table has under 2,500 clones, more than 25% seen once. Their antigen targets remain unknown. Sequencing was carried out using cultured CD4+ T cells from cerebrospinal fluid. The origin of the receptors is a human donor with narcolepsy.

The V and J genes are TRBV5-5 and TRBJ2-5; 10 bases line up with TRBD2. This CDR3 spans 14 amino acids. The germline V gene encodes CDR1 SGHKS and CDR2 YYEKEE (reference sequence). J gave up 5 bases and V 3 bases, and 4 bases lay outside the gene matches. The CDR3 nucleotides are TGTGCCAGCAGCTCTAGCGGGAGTGGGGAGACCCAGTACTTC. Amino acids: CASSSSGSGETQYF.

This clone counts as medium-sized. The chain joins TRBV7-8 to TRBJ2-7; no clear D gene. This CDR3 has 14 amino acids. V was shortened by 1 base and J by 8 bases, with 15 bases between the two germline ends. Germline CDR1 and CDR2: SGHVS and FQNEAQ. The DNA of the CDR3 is TGTGCCAGCAGCTTAGGGCACAGAGATGAGAAGCAGTACTTC. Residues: CASSLGHRDEKQYF.

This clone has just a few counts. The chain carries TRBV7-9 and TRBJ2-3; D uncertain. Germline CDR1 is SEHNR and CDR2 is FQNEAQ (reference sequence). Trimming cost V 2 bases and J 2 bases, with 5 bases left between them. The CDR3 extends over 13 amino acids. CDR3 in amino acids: CASSLRPTDTQYF. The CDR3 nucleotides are TGTGCCAGCAGCTTAAGGCCCACAGATACGCAGTATTTT.

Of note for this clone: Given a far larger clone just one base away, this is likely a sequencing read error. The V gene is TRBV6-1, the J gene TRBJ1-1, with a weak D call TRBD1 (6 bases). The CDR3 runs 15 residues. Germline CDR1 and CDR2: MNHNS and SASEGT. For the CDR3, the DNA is TGTGCCATCAGTCGCAACAGGGCCCCAAACACTGAAGCTTTCTTT. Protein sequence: CAISRNRAPNTEAFF.

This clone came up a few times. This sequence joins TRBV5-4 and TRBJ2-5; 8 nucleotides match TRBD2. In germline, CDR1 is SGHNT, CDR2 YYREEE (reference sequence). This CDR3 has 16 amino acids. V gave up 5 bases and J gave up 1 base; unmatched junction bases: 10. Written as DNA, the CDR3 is TGTGCCAGCAGTCCTCGGGGGGGAACCTTCCAAGAGACCCAGTACTTC. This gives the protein CASSPRGGTFQETQYF.

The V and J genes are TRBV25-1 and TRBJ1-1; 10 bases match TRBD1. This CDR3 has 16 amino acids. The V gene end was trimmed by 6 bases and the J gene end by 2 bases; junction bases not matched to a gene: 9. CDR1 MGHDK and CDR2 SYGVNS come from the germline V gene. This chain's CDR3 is CASSVATGGSNTEAFF. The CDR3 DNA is TGTGCCAGCAGCGTCGCGACAGGGGGCAGCAACACTGAAGCTTTCTTT.

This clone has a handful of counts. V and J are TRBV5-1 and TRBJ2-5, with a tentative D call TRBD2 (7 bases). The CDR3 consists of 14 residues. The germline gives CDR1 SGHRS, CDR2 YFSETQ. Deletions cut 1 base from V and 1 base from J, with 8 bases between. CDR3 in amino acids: CASSLRGGQETQYF. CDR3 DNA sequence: TGCGCCAGCAGCTTGAGGGGGGGCCAAGAGACCCAGTACTTC.

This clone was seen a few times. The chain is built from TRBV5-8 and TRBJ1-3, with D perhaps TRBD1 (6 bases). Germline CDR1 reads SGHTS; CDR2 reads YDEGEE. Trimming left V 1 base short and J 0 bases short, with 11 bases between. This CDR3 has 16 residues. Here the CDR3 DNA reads TGTGCCAGCAGCTTGACAGGGACCACCTCTGGAAACACCATATATTTT. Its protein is CASSLTGTTSGNTIYF.

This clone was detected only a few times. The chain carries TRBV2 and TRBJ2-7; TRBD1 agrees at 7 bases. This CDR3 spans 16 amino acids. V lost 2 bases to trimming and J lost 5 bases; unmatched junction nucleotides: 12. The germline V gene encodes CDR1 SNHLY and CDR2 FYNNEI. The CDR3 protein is CASSERGGRRENEQYF. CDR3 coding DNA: TGTGCCAGCAGTGAAAGAGGGGGCAGAAGAGAAAACGAGCAGTACTTC.

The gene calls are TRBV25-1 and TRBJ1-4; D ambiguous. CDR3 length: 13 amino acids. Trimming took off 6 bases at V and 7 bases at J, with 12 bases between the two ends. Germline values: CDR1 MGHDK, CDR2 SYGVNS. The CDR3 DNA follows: TGTGCCAGCAGCTTCGGGTCCGTTGAAAAACTGTTTTTT. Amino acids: CASSFGSVEKLFF.

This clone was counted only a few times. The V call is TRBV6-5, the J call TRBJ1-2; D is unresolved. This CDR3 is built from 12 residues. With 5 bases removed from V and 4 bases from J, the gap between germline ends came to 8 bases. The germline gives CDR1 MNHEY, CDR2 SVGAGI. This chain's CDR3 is CASSEVGYGYTF. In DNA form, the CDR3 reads TGTGCCAGCAGTGAAGTGGGCTATGGCTACACCTTC.

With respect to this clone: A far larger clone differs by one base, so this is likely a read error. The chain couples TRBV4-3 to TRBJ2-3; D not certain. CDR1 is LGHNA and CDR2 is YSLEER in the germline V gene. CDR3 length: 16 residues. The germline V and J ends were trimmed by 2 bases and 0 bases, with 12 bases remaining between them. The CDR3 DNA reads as TGCGCCAGCAGCCAATGTCCGTTCTCTAGCACAGATACGCAGTATTTT. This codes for CASSQCPFSSTDTQYF.

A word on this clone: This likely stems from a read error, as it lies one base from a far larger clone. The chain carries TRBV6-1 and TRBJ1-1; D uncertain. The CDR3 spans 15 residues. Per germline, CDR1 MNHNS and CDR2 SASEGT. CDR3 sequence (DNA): TGTGGCAGCAGTTTCCATAGGACTTCGAACACTGAAGCTTTCTTT. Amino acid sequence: CGSSFHRTSNTEAFF.

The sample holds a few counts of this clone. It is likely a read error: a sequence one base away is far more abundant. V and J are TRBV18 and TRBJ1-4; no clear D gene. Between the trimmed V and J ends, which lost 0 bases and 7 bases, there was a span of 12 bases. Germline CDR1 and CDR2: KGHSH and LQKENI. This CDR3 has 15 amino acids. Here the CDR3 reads CASSPPVGVSEKLFF. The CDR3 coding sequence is TGTGCCAGCTCACCACCGGTAGGCGTGAGTGAAAAACTGTTTTTT.

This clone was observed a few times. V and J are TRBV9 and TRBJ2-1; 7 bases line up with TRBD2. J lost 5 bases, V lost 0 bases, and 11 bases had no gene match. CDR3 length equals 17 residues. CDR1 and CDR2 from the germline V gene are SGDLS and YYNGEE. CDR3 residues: CASSVDPAGSLDNEQFF. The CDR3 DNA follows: TGTGCCAGCAGCGTAGATCCAGCGGGATCTTTGGACAATGAGCAGTTCTTC. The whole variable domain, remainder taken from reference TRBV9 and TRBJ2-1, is DSGVTQTPKHLITATGQRVTLRCSPRSGDLSVYWYQQSLDQGLQFLIQYYNGEERAKGNILERFSAQQFPDLHSELNLSSLELGDSALYFCASSVDPAGSLDNEQFFGPGTRLTVL.

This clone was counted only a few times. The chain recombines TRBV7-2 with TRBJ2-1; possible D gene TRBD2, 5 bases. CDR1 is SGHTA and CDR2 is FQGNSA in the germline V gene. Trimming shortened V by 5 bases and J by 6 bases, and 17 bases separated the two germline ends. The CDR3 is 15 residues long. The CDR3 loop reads CASSPWTDSANEQFF. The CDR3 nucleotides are TGTGCCAGCAGCCCCTGGACGGACTCCGCCAATGAGCAGTTCTTC.

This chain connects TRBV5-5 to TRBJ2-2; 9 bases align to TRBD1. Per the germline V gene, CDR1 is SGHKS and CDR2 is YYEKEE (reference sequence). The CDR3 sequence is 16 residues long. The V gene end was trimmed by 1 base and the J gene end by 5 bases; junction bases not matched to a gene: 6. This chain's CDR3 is CASSLRGTGRTGELFF. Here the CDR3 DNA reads TGTGCCAGCAGCTTGAGGGGGACAGGGAGAACCGGGGAGCTGTTTTTT.

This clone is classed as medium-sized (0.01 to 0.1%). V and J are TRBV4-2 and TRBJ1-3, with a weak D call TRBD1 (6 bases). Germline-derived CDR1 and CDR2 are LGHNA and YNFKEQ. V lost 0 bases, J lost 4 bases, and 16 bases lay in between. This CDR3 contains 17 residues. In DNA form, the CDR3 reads TGTGCCAGCAGCCAAGATCAATTGGGGGCCGAAGGAAACACCATATATTTT. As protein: CASSQDQLGAEGNTIYF.

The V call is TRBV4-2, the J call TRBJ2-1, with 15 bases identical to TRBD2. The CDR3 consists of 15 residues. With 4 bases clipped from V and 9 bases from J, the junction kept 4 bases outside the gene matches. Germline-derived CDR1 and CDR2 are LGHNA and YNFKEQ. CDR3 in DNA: TGTGCCAGCAGCCGGACTAGCGGGAGGGGGGGTGAGCAGTTCTTC. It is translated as CASSRTSGRGGEQFF.

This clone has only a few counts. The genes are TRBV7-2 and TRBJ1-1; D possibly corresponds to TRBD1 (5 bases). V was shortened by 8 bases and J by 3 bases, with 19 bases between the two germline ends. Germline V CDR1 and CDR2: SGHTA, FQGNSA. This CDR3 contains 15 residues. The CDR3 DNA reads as TGTGCCAGCTCCTGGGGCGGTCCCAGTGACACTGAAGCTTTCTTT. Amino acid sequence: CASSWGGPSDTEAFF.

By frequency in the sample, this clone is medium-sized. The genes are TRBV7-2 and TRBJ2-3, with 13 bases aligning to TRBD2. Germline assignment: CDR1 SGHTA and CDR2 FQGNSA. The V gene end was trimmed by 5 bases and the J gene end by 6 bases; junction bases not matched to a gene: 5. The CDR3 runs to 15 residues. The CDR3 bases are TGTGCCAGCAGCCGGGGACTAGCGGGACCGGATACGCAGTATTTT. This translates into CASSRGLAGPDTQYF. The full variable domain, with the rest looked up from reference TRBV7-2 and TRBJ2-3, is GAGVSQSPSNKVTEKGKDVELRCDPISGHTALYWYRQSLGQGLEFLIYFQGNSAPDKSGLPSDRFSAERTGGSVSTLTIQRTQQEDSAVYLCASSRGLAGPDTQYFGPGTRLTVL.

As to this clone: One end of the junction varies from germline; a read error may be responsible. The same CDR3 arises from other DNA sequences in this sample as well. CDR3 amino acids: CASSQGIRDNEQFF. The CDR3 nucleotides are TGTGCCAGCAGCCAAGGGATTCGGGACAATGAGCAGTTCTTC. The rearrangement joins TRBV4-1 to TRBJ2-1; the D is unclear. The CDR3 length is 14 residues. Germline assignment: CDR1 MGHRA and CDR2 YSYEKL.

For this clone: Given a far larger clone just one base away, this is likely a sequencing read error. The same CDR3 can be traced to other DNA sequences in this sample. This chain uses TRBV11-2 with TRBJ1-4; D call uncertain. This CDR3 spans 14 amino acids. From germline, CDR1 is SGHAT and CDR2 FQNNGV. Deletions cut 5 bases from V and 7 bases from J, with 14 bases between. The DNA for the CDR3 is TGTGCCAGCAGCCAAAATTCGGTGGGTGAAAAACTGTTTTTT. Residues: CASSQNSVGEKLFF.

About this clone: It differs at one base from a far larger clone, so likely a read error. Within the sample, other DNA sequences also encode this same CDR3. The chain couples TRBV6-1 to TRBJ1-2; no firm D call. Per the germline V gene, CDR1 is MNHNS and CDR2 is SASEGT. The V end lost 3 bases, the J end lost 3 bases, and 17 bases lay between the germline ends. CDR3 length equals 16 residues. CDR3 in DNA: TGTGCCAGCAGTGACTTTCTTGGGTCCCAGGACTATGGCTACACCTTC. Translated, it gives CASSDFLGSQDYGYTF.

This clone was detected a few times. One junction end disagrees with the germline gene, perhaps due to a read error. CDR3 sequence reads: CASSHQTGTQETQYF. DNA of the CDR3: TGCGCCAGCAGCCATCAGACAGGGACCCAAGAGACCCAGTACTTC. The V call is TRBV11-2, the J call TRBJ2-5; 7 bases line up with TRBD1. The CDR3 extends over 15 amino acids. CDR1 SGHAT and CDR2 FQNNGV come from the germline V gene. Looking up the rest from reference TRBV11-2 and TRBJ2-5 gives the full variable domain: EAGVAQSPRYKIIEKRQSVAFWCNPISGHATLYWYQQILGQGPKLLIQFQNNGVVDDSQLPKDRFSAERLKGVDSTLKIQPAKLEDSAVYLCASSHQTGTQETQYFGPGTRLLVL.

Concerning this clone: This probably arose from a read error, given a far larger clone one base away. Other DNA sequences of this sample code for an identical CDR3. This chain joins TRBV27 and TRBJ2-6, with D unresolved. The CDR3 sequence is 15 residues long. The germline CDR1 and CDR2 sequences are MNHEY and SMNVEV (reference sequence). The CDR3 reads CASSSMTAGANVLTF. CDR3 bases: TGTGCGAGCAGTTCCATGACTGCTGGGGCCAACGTCCTGACTTTC.

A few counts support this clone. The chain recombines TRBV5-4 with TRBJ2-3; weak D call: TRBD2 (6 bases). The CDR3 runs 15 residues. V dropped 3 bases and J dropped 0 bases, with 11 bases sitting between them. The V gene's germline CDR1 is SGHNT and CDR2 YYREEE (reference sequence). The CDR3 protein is CASSYPGTSTDTQYF. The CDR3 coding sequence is TGTGCCAGCAGCTATCCCGGGACTAGCACAGATACGCAGTATTTT.

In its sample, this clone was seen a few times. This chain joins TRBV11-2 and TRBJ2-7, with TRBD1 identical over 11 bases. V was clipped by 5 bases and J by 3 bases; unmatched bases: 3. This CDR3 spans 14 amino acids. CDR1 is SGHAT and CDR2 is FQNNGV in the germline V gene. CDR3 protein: CASSVGQGGYEQYF. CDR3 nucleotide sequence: TGTGCCAGCAGCGTGGGACAGGGGGGCTACGAGCAGTACTTC.

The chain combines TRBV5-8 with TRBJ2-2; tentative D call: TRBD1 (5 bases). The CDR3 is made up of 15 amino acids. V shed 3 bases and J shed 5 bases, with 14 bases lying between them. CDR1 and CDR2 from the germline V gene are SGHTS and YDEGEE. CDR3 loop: CASSSQGVQTGELFF. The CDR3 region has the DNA TGTGCCAGCAGCTCGCAGGGCGTGCAAACCGGGGAGCTGTTTTTT.

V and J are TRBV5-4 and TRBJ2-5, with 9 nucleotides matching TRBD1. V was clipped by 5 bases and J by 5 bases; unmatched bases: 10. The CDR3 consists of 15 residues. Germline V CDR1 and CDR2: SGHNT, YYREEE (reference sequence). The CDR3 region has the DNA TGTGCCAGCAGAACCGGGACAGGGATCGCTGAGACCCAGTACTTC. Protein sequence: CASRTGTGIAETQYF.

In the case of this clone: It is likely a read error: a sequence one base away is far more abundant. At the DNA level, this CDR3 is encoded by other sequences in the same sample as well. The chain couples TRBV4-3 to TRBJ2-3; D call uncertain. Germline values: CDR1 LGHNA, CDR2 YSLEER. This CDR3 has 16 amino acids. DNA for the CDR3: TGCGCGAGCAGCCAAGGTCCGTTCTCTAGCACAGATACGCAGTATTTT. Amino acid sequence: CASSQGPFSSTDTQYF.

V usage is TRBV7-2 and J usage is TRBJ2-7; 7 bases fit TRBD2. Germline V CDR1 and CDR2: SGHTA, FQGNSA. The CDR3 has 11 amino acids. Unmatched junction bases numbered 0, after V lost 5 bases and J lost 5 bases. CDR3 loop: CASSRGDEQYF. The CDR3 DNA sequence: TGTGCCAGCAGCCGGGGGGACGAGCAGTACTTC. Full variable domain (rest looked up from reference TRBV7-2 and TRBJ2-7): GAGVSQSPSNKVTEKGKDVELRCDPISGHTALYWYRQSLGQGLEFLIYFQGNSAPDKSGLPSDRFSAERTGGSVSTLTIQRTQQEDSAVYLCASSRGDEQYFGPGTRLTVT.